Listed below are T cell receptor beta chains from one sample, sequenced in a study of OX40 agonist ivuxolimab in advanced cancers. The protocol was immunoSEQ multiplex PCR, while the TCRdb copy is restricted to in-frame clones and leaves out a portion. The sample has more than 85,000 clones; 90% are singletons. The specimen was CD4+ or CD8+ T cells sorted from blood, collected in a trial of the OX40 agonist ivuxolimab. These receptor sequences come from an adult with an advanced solid tumor such as melanoma, head and neck, liver or kidney cancer. The CDR3 runs from the conserved cysteine through the conserved F or W. Fields, in order: clone size, CDR3 length, J gene, V gene, D gene, CDR3 DNA, CDR3 protein. The D gene is left open where the match is weak. Not every row has a clone size; where given, it reads once, few, many or a size class.

-,16,TRBJ2-3,TRBV2,TRBD2,TGTGCCAGCAGGTCCGGGACTAGCGGGAGAGGAGATACGCAGTATTTT,CASRSGTSGRGDTQYF
-,13,TRBJ1-5,TRBV9,-,TGTGCCAGCAGCCCAAGTCCCCTTCAGCCCCAGCATTTT,CASSPSPLQPQHF
-,16,TRBJ2-7,TRBV5-4,-,TGTGCCAGCAGCACGGACGGGGTGATGTTAGCCTACGAGCAGTACTTC,CASSTDGVMLAYEQYF
once,14,TRBJ2-7,TRBV18,-,TGTGCCAGCTCGAACCGGGACGGGAACTACGAGCAGTACTTC,CASSNRDGNYEQYF
-,16,TRBJ2-3,TRBV7-9,-,TGTGCCAGCAGCCTCACCGGACTGGAAAGCACAGATACGCAGTATTTT,CASSLTGLESTDTQYF
once,11,TRBJ2-7,TRBV6-1,-,TGTGCGAGCGCCTCGTCGGTACAGCAGTACTTC,CASASSVQQYF
-,14,TRBJ2-7,TRBV5-5,TRBD1,TGTGCCAGCATTCGACTGGGACAGGGTTACGAGCAGTACTTC,CASIRLGQGYEQYF
few,13,TRBJ1-5,TRBV7-2,-,TGTGCCAGCAGCCCTATTGAGGGACAGCCCCAGCATTTT,CASSPIEGQPQHF
few,13,TRBJ1-1,TRBV2,-,TGTGCCAGCAGTGGACAAACGAACACTGAAGCTTTCTTT,CASSGQTNTEAFF
-,11,TRBJ1-2,TRBV28,-,TGTGCCAGCAGTTCGCAGGTTCGCTACACCTTC,CASSSQVRYTF
-,15,TRBJ2-3,TRBV2,-,TGTGCCAGCAGTAAACTAGCAACGAGGTCAGATACGCAGTATTTT,CASSKLATRSDTQYF
-,14,TRBJ1-3,TRBV30,-,TGTGCCTGGTCATCCGGGACGGCTGGAAACACCATATATTTT,CAWSSGTAGNTIYF
-,17,TRBJ2-3,TRBV7-2,TRBD2,TGTGCCAGCAGCTCGCGAAGCGGACTAGCGTTCACAGATACGCAGTATTTT,CASSSRSGLAFTDTQYF
few,24,TRBJ2-1,TRBV7-3,TRBD2,TGTGCCAGCAGCTTAAGGGCGGTAGCTGGCAGCTTAGCCGATCTAGCGGGCCCCTACAATGAGCAGTTCTTC,CASSLRAVAGSLADLAGPYNEQFF
-,18,TRBJ2-3,TRBV7-2,TRBD2,TGTGCCAGCAGCTTAGTCTCGATATCGGGACTAGCGGGTATTACGCAGTATTTT,CASSLVSISGLAGITQYF
-,16,TRBJ1-4,TRBV4-3,-,TGCGCCAGCAGCTACGTCCGCGGGGCTGCTAATGAAAAACTGTTTTTT,CASSYVRGAANEKLFF
-,16,TRBJ2-1,TRBV27,TRBD2,TGTGCCAGCAGTCCTATAGCGGGAGACTCCTACAATGAGCAGTTCTTC,CASSPIAGDSYNEQFF